This T cell receptor (beta chain) was sequenced during a study of blood T cells in healthy people across ages. Study-level points and caveats: It was not known whether donors were CMV positive (a possible confounder of expanded clonotype changes). Both higher diversity and more naive CD4+ cells marked long-lived donors when set against aged donors.

Samples had at least 6.5 million PBMCs isolated from them. Extraction yielded at least 5 micrograms of total RNA per sample. A second PCR of about 6 to 12 cycles used a sample-barcoded 5' primer and a J-beta primer mix. Using its own MiXCR run on the 5' RACE reads, TCRdb lists one record per CDR3 protein. The sample holds just under 900,000 distinct CDR3 sequences, about 28% seen once. This clonotype showed up just a few times. Its target is not known. V was cut by 5 bases and J by 7 bases, with 17 bases left in between. The germline gives CDR1 SGHNT, CDR2 YENEEA. This CDR3 region has 15 residues. This clonotype was sampled from a woman older than 75 in good health. The sample comprised blood. The J gene is TRBJ2-2, the V gene TRBV11-3; tentative D call: TRBD2 (6 bases). For the CDR3, the DNA is TGTGCCAGCAGCATACGGCGGGGTTCTGGCGGGGAGCTGTTTTTT. Translating it yields CASSIRRGSGGELFF.